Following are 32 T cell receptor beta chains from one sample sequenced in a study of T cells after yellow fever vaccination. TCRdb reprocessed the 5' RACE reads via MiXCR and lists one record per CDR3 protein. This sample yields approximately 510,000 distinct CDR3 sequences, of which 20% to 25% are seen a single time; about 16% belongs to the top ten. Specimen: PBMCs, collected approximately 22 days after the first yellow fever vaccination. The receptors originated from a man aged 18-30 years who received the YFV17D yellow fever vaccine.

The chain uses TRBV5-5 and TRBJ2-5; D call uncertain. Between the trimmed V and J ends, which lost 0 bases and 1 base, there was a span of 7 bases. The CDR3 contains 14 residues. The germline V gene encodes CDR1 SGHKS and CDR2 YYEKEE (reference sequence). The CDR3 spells CASSLVSVQETQYF. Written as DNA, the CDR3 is TGTGCCAGCAGCTTGGTGTCAGTCCAAGAGACCCAGTACTTC.

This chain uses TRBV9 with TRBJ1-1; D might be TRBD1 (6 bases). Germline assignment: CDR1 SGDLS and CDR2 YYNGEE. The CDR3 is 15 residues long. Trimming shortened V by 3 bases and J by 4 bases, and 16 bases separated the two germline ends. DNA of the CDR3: TGTGCCAGCAGCGCCCCCGGGACCAGGGGCACTGAAGCTTTCTTT. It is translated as CASSAPGTRGTEAFF.

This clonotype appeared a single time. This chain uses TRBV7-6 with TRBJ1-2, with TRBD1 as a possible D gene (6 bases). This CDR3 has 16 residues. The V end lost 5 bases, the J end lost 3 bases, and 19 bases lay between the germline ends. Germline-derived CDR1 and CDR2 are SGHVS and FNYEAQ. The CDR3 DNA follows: TGTGCCAGCAGCCAGGGGAAGTCGGGGTTCGACTATGGCTACACCTTC. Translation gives CASSQGKSGFDYGYTF. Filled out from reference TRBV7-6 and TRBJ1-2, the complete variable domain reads GAGVSQSPRYKVTKRGQDVALRCDPISGHVSLYWYRQALGQGPEFLTYFNYEAQQDKSGLPNDRFSAERPEGSISTLTIQRTEQRDSAMYRCASSQGKSGFDYGYTFGSGTRLTVV.

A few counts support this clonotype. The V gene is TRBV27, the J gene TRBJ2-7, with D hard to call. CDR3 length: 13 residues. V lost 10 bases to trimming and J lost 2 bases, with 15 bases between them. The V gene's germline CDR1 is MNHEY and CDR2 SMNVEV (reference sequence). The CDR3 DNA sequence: TGTGCCATCGGGTCCGGCAGCACCTACGAGCAGTACTTC. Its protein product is CAIGSGSTYEQYF.

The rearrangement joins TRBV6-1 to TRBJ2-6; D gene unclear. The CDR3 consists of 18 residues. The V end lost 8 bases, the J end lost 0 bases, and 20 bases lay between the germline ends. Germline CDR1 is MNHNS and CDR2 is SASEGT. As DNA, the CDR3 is TGTGCCAGCCTTCTGAGCTACAGCCTTAGCTCTGGGGCCAACGTCCTGACTTTC. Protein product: CASLLSYSLSSGANVLTF.

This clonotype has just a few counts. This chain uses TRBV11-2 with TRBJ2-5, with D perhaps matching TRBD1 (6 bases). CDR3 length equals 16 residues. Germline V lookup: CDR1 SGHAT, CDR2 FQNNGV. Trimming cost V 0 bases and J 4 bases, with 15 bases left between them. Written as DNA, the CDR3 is TGTGCCAGCAGCTTAGAGGGAACAGGGAAGGGAGAGACCCAGTACTTC. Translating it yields CASSLEGTGKGETQYF.

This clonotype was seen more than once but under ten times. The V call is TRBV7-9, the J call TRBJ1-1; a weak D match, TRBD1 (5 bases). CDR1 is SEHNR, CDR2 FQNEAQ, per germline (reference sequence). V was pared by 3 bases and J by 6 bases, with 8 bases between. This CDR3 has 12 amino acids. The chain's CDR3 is CASSFRVPEAFF. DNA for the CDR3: TGTGCCAGCAGCTTCAGGGTGCCTGAAGCTTTCTTT.

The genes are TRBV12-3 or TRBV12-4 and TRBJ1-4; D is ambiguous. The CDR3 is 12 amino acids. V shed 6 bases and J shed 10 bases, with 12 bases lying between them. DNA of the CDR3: TGTGCCAGCAGCCAACCCCCAGGAAAACTGTTTTTT. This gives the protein CASSQPPGKLFF.

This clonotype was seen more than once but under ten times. CDR3: CASRILNYGYTF. Here the CDR3 DNA reads TGTGCCAGCAGAATCCTAAACTATGGCTACACCTTC. The V gene is TRBV28, the J gene TRBJ1-2; D ambiguous. Trimming removed 6 bases from V and 2 bases from J, with 7 bases in between. The CDR3 extends over 12 amino acids. The germline gives CDR1 MDHEN, CDR2 SYDVKM.

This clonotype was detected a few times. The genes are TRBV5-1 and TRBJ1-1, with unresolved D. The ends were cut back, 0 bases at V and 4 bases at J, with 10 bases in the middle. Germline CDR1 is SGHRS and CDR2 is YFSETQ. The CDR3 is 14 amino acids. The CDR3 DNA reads TGCGCCAGCAGCTTGGACTCCAGTCGCACTGAAGCTTTCTTT. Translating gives CASSLDSSRTEAFF.

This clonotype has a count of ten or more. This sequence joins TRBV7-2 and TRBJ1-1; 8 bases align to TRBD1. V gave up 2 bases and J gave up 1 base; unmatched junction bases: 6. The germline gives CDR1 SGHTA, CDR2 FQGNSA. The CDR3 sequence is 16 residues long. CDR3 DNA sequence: TGTGCCAGCAGCTTAAACCCCGGGACAGGGAACACTGAAGCTTTCTTT. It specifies CASSLNPGTGNTEAFF.

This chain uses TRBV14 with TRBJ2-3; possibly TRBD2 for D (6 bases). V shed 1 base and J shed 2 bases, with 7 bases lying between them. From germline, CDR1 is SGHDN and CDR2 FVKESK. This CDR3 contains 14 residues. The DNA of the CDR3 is TGTGCCAGCAGCCAAGGGGACTTCACAGATACGCAGTATTTT. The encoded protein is CASSQGDFTDTQYF.

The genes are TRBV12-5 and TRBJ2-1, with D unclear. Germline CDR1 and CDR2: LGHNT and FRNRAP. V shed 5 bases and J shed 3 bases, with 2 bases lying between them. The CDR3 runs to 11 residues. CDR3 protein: CASGIYNEQFF. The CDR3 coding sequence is TGTGCTAGTGGTATCTACAATGAGCAGTTCTTC. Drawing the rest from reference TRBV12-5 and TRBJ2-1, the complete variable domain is DARVTQTPRHKVTEMGQEVTMRCQPILGHNTVFWYRQTMMQGLELLAYFRNRAPLDDSGMPKDRFSAEMPDATLATLKIQPSEPRDSAVYFCASGIYNEQFFGPGTRLTVL.

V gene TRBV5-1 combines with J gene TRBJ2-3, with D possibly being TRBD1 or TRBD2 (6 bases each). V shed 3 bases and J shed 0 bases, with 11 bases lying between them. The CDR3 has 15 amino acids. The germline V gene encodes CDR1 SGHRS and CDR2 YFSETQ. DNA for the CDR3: TGCGCCAGCAGCTGGGGAGGACAGAGCACAGATACGCAGTATTTT. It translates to CASSWGGQSTDTQYF.

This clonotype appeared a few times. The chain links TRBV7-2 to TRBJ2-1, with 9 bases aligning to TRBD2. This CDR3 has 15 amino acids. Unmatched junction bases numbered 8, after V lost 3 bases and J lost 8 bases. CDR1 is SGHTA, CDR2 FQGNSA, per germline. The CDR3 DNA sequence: TGTGCCAGCAGCTTCGGGACTAGCTACAGCGATGAGCAGTTCTTC. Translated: CASSFGTSYSDEQFF. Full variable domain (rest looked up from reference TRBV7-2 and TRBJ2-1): GAGVSQSPSNKVTEKGKDVELRCDPISGHTALYWYRQSLGQGLEFLIYFQGNSAPDKSGLPSDRFSAERTGGSVSTLTIQRTQQEDSAVYLCASSFGTSYSDEQFFGPGTRLTVL.

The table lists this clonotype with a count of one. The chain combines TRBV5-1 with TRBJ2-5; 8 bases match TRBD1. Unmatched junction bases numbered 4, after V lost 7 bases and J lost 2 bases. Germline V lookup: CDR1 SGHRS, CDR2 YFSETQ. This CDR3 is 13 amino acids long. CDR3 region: CASAGQGQETQYF. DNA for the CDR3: TGCGCCAGCGCTGGACAGGGACAAGAGACCCAGTACTTC.

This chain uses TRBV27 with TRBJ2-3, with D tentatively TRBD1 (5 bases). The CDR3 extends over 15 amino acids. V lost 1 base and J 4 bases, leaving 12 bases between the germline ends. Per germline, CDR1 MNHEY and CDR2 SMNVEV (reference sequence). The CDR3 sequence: CASSLLPGSADTQYF. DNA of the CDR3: TGTGCCAGCAGTTTATTGCCAGGGTCTGCAGATACGCAGTATTTT.

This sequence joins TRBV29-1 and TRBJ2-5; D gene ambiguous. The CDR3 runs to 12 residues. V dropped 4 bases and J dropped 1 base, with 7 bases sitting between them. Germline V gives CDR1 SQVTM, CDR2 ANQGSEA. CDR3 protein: CSVAPSQETQYF. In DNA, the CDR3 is TGCAGCGTTGCTCCCAGCCAAGAGACCCAGTACTTC.

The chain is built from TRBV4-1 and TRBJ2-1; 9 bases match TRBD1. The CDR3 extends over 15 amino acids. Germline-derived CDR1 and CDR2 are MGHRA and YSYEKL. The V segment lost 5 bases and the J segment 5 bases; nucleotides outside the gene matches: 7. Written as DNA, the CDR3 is TGCGCCAGCAGCTCCGGGACAGGGAGCGACAATGAGCAGTTCTTC. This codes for CASSSGTGSDNEQFF.

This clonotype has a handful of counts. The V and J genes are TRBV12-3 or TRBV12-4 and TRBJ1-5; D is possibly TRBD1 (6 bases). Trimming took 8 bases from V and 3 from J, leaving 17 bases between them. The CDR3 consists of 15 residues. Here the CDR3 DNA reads TGTGCCAGCGCTAACAGGGACCTCGACAATCAGCCCCAGCATTTT. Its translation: CASANRDLDNQPQHF.

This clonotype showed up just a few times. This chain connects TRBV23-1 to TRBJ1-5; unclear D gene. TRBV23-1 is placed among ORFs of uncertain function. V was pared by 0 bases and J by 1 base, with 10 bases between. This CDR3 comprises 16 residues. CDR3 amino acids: CASSQSLGSSNQPQHF. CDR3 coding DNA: TGCGCCAGCAGTCAATCGCTCGGGTCCAGCAATCAGCCCCAGCATTTT.

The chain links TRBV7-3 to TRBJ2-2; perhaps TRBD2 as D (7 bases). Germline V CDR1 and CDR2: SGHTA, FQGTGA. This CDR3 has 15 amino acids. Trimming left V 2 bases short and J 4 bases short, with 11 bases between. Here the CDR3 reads CASSLRGGGTGELFF. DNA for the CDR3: TGTGCCAGCAGCTTACGAGGGGGGGGCACCGGGGAGCTGTTTTTT.

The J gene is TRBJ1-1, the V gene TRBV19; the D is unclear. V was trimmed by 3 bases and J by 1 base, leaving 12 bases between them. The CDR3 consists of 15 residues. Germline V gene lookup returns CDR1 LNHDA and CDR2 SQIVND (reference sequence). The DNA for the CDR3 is TGTGCCAGTAGTATTATGGCAGCAGGGAACACTGAAGCTTTCTTT. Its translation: CASSIMAAGNTEAFF. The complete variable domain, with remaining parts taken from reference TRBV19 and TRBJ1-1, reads DGGITQSPKYLFRKEGQNVTLSCEQNLNHDAMYWYRQDPGQGLRLIYYSQIVNDFQKGDIAEGYSVSREKKESFPLTVTSAQKNPTAFYLCASSIMAAGNTEAFFGQGTRLTVV.

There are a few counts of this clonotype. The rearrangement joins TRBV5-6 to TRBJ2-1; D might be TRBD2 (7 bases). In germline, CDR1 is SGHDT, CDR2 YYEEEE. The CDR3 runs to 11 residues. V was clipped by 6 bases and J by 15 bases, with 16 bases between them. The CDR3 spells CASNGGPELFF. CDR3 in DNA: TGTGCCAGCAACGGGGGGCCGGAACTGTTCTTC. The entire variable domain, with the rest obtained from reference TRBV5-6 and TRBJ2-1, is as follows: DAGVTQSPTHLIKTRGQQVTLRCSPKSGHDTVSWYQQALGQGPQFIFQYYEEEERQRGNFPDRFSGHQFPNYSSELNVNALLLGDSALYLCASNGGPELFFGPGTRLTVL.

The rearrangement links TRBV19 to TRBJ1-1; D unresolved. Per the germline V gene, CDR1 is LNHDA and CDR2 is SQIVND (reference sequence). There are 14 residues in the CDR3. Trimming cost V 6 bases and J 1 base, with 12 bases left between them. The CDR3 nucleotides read TGTGCCAGTAGACCTAACGCCGGGAACACTGAAGCTTTCTTT. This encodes CASRPNAGNTEAFF.

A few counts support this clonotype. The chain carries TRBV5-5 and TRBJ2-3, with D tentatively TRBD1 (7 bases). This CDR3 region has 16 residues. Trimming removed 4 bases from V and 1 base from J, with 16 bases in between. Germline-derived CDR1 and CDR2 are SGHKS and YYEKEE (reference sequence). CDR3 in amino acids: CASSPSGGLGTDTQYF. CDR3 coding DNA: TGTGCCAGCAGCCCCTCAGGGGGGTTGGGCACAGATACGCAGTATTTT. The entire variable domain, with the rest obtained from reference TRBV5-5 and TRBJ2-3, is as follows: DAGVTQSPTHLIKTRGQQVTLRCSPISGHKSVSWYQQVLGQGPQFIFQYYEKEERGRGNFPDRFSARQFPNYSSELNVNALLLGDSALYLCASSPSGGLGTDTQYFGPGTRLTVL.

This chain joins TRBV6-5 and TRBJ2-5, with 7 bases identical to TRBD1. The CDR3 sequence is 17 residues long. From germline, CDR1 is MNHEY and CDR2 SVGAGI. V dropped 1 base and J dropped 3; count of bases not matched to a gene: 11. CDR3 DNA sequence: TGTGCCAGCAGTTACTTATTGAAGACAGGGTCTAAAGAGACCCAGTACTTC. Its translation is CASSYLLKTGSKETQYF.

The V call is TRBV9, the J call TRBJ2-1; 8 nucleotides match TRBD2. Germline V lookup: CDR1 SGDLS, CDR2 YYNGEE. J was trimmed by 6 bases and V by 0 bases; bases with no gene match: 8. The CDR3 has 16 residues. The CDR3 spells CASSVVRAGETNEQFF. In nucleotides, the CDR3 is TGTGCCAGCAGCGTAGTTCGAGCGGGGGAGACCAATGAGCAGTTCTTC.

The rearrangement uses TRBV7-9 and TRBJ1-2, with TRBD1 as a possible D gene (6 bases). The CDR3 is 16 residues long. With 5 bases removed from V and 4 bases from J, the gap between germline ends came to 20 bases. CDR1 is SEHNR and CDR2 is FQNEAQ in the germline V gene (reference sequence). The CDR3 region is CASSNPEEGVLYGYTF. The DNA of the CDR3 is TGTGCCAGCAGCAACCCCGAGGAGGGGGTTCTCTATGGCTACACCTTC.

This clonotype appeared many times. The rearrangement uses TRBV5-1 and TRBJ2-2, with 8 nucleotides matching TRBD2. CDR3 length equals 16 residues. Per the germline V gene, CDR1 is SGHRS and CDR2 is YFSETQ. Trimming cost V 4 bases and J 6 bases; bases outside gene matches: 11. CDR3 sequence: CASSELAGGLSGELFF. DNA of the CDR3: TGCGCCAGCAGCGAACTCGCGGGGGGTTTATCCGGGGAGCTGTTTTTT.

The CDR3 here is CASSLEENQPQHF. The CDR3 DNA reads TGTGCCAGCAGCTTAGAGGAAAATCAGCCCCAGCATTTT. This rearrangement joins TRBV7-3 to TRBJ1-5; D gene ambiguous. V shed 2 bases and J shed 4 bases, with 6 bases lying between them. Germline values: CDR1 SGHTA, CDR2 FQGTGA. The CDR3 contains 13 residues.

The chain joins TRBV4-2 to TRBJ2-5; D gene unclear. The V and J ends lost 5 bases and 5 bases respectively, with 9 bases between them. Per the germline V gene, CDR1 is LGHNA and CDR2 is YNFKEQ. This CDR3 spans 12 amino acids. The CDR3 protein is CASSSNVETQYF. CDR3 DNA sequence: TGTGCCAGCAGCTCTAACGTGGAGACCCAGTACTTC.